The present T cell receptor (beta chain) was sequenced within a study of blood T cell repertoires in COVID-19 (dated by TCRdb to between 2020 and 2021). In terms of the full investigation: Samples from collaborators originated in the United States, Italy and Spain and spanned both the acute and convalescent phases of COVID-19. Deeply sampled blood TCRbeta repertoires from subjects exposed to, actively infected with, or recovered from COVID-19 were included in the dataset. The repertoires were made available in a free public database intended to serve as a resource for research on the immune response to SARS-CoV-2. Samples came from the ongoing ImmuneRACE study (first 160 participants) plus 1,254 subjects from 6 global collaborators. The prospective study material was composed of cDNA or gDNA derived from T cells, B-cell-depleted T cells, or PBMCs. A de-identified subject ID, COVID-19 status, age in years and sex were almost always included in the sample metadata. Where HLA class I and class II types were available, the types were taken from metadata supplied by the sample provider, not from assay-based typing.

TCRbeta CDR3 regions were amplified from genomic DNA using the immunoSEQ Assay, a bias-controlled multiplex PCR. Per the authors' processing: The number of nucleated cells in each sample was estimated from the amplification of reference gene primers within the assay. Sequence reads were collapsed and filtered to measure the absolute abundance of every unique TCRbeta CDR3 rearrangement. For each sample, productive Simpson clonality was calculated by taking the square root of Simpson's diversity index across productive rearrangements. This immuneACCESS table, as held by TCRdb, lists in-frame sequences with V and J called but not all clones. Of the missing ones, under half trace to an unresolved V gene in checked studies; the others have no known cause. D and trimming were read from the DNA, whereas the V and J calls and clone size are those reported in that table. This sample has more than 110,000 clones in its table, and 84% of those were observed once. Of the sample, under 10% falls within the top ten clones.

Collaborating institutions collected whole blood in K2EDTA tubes following their own protocols. For TCRbeta analysis, collaborator samples were shipped as frozen whole blood, as isolated PBMCs, or as DNA extracted from either sample type. What the authors observed across the whole study: The quantity of clinical and demographic metadata differed by source and by participant and was supplied without curation.

This clone is a singleton in its sample. Its specific antigen is unknown. No qualities accompany the bases; no much larger clone lies one base away. The CDR3 spans 17 residues, from the cysteine through the phenylalanine. Only the CDR3 part of the read is kept: 51 bases, read in frame from the first base. V lost 0 bases and J lost 10 bases; the stretch between them is 21 bases long. As encoded in the germline V gene, CDR1 is KGHSH while CDR2 is LQKENI. The rearranged chain carries TRBV18 and TRBJ1-4, with the D gene uncertain. This receptor was identified in a woman aged 80 or older in a cohort sampled during active or convalescent COVID-19. The sample was peripheral blood. The sequenced DNA is TGTGCCAGCTCACCACCGTCGATAACTCCATCCGATGTAAAACTGTTTTTT. This encodes CASSPPSITPSDVKLFF. Full variable domain (CDR3 extended with the reference TRBV18 and TRBJ1-4 proteins): NAGVMQNPRHLVRRRGQEARLRCSPMKGHSHVYWYRQLPEEGLKFMVYLQKENIIDESGMPKERFSAEFPKEGPSILRIQQVVRGDSAAYFCASSPPSITPSDVKLFFGSGTQLSVL.